The rows below give T cell receptor beta chains drawn from one sample of a study of OX40 agonist ivuxolimab in advanced cancers. The method was immunoSEQ multiplex PCR; TCRdb's version includes in-frame clones alone and lacks a portion of them. The repertoire holds 90,000 to 100,000 clones, with less than 90% as singletons. The sample consisted of CD4+ or CD8+ T cells sorted from blood, taken in a trial of the OX40 agonist ivuxolimab. The source is an adult with an advanced solid tumor such as melanoma, head and neck, liver or kidney cancer. Both conserved end residues are trimmed from each CDR3.

>TRBJ1-1|TRBV4-2
ASSSGWGEGTEAF
>TRBJ2-6|TRBV7-3
ASSSSRVSGANVLT
>TRBJ1-1|TRBV7-2
ASSLMGDGEAF
>TRBJ1-2|TRBV28
ASSLPQFNGYT
>TRBJ1-2|TRBV9
ASSVRGESYT
>TRBJ1-2|TRBV7-9
ASSLPGSYGYT
>TRBJ1-5|TRBV7-8
ASSSRRADNQPQH
>TRBJ1-1|TRBV29-1
SAEVGLDTEAF
>TRBJ2-2|TRBV4-2
ASSQVVTRGRTGELF
>TRBJ2-2|TRBV6-5
ASSPEITGELF